The entry below gives a single T cell receptor beta chain sequence along with its context. Its recognized antigen is unknown. No much larger clone exists at a distance of one base, and base qualities are not known. The CDR3 measures 14 amino acids from cysteine to phenylalanine. Of the read, only the CDR3 DNA is kept; its 42 bases are in frame from base 1. Clipping removes 0 bases from V and 4 bases from J, with 3 as the unmatched junction base count. Sequences SGDLS (CDR1) and YYNGEE (CDR2) are obtained from the germline V gene. This specimen comes from a study of blood T cell repertoires in COVID-19 (dated by TCRdb to 2020 to 2022). Context from the whole study: Samples covering the acute and convalescent phases of COVID-19 were provided by collaborators in the United States, Italy and Spain. The material from the prospective study consisted of cDNA or gDNA derived from T cells, B-cell-depleted T cells, or PBMCs. Deeply sampled blood TCRbeta repertoires from subjects exposed to, actively infected with, or recovered from COVID-19 were included in the dataset. The repertoires were made available in a free public database intended to serve as a resource for research on the immune response to SARS-CoV-2. The samples were drawn from the first 160 participants of the ongoing ImmuneRACE study and from 950 to 1,500 subjects provided by 6 global collaborators. Sample metadata almost always included a de-identified subject ID, COVID-19 status, age in years and sex. HLA class I and class II types, where available, came from metadata supplied by the sample provider rather than from assay-based typing.

Each collaborating institution followed its own protocols to collect whole blood in K2EDTA tubes. For TCRbeta analysis, collaborators shipped samples as frozen whole blood, isolated PBMCs, or DNA extracted from either of those sample types. The immunoSEQ Assay, a bias-controlled multiplex PCR, was used to amplify TCRbeta CDR3 regions from genomic DNA. The source study handled its data this way. The number of nucleated cells in each sample was estimated from the amplification of reference gene primers within the assay. Sequence reads were collapsed and filtered to measure the absolute abundance of every unique TCRbeta CDR3 rearrangement. For each sample, productive Simpson clonality was calculated by taking the square root of Simpson's diversity index across productive rearrangements. What TCRdb holds here is the immuneACCESS table cut down to in-frame rearrangements. Part of the clones is not present; checked against another copy, under half of the missing clones reflect an unresolved V gene, and the others are unexplained. The V and J calls and the clone size are those of that table, but D and trimming were determined from the DNA. The sample table lists 25,000 to 35,000 clones, approximately 80% of them with a count of one. Of the sample, 25% is held by the ten largest clones.

Study-wide conclusions, independent of this receptor: Clinical and demographic metadata were provided uncurated, with the amount varying by source and participant.

The chain was built from TRBV9 and TRBJ1-2; the central 7 bases match TRBD1. This receptor was obtained from a man between 65 and 80 years old with active COVID-19. Specimen: peripheral blood. Read as DNA, the sequence is TGTGCCAGCAGCGTAGAGACAGGGCCCTATGGCTACACCTTC. Its product reads: CASSVETGPYGYTF. Here the CDR3 is joined to the reference TRBV9 and TRBJ1-2 genes, and the full variable domain is: DSGVTQTPKHLITATGQRVTLRCSPRSGDLSVYWYQQSLDQGLQFLIQYYNGEERAKGNILERFSAQQFPDLHSELNLSSLELGDSALYFCASSVETGPYGYTFGSGTRLTVV.